This T cell receptor (beta chain) came from a study of blood T cell repertoires in COVID-19. Study information: COVID-19 samples collected from the United States, Italy and Spain covered acute and convalescent phases. PBMCs, B-cell-depleted T cells, or T cells provided the cDNA or gDNA that made up the material.

Germline V lookup: CDR1 MDHEN, CDR2 SYDVKM. With 2 bases removed from V and 4 bases from J, the gap between germline ends came to 17 bases. The CDR3 is made up of 16 amino acids. In the original workflow: By means of reference gene primer amplification, nucleated cell counts were estimated. TCRdb keeps only in-frame clones here, not all; method: immunoSEQ multiplex PCR. V and J calls and clone size are those listed in that table; D and trimming were worked out from the DNA. The sample includes roughly 80,000 clones, about nine tenths of them seen just once. This TCR was recovered from a woman aged 50 to 60 in a cohort sampled during active COVID-19. Input material: peripheral blood. This sequence joins TRBV28 and TRBJ1-1; weak D call: TRBD1 (6 bases). The CDR3 is CASSLGGGGGVTEAFF. The CDR3 region has the DNA TGTGCCAGCAGTTTAGGGGGCGGGGGCGGCGTCACTGAAGCTTTCTTT.